Listed below are T cell receptor beta chains from one sample, sequenced in a study of cytomegalovirus exposure and HLA in healthy donors. Only in-frame clones appear in the TCRdb table, and some are missing; sequencing was by immunoSEQ multiplex PCR. The repertoire holds 70,000 to 100,000 clones, with approximately 69% as singletons. The sample was PBMCs. These receptors were taken from a woman between 45 and 60 years old in good health and CMV-seropositive. CDR3s include the opening cysteine and the closing phenylalanine or tryptophan. A D gene is named only where the DNA matches it firmly. Not all rows give a size; the values are once, few, many and, for expanded clones, a class.

TRBV6-5	TRBJ2-7	few	TRBD2	CASSYGGVEQYF	TGTGCCAGCAGTTACGGGGGGGTCGAGCAGTACTTC
TRBV10-3	TRBJ2-1	-	TRBD2	CAISESLAGATYNEQFF	TGTGCCATCAGTGAGTCGCTAGCGGGGGCCACCTACAATGAGCAGTTCTTC
TRBV13	TRBJ1-1	-	-	CASSLRGWNTEAFF	TGTGCCAGCAGCTTAAGGGGGTGGAACACTGAAGCTTTCTTT
TRBV7-6	TRBJ2-7	once	-	CASSLLEGGPYEQYF	TGTGCCAGCAGCTTGTTGGAGGGTGGACCCTACGAGCAGTACTTC
TRBV25-1	TRBJ1-1	-	-	CASSAGQSTEAFF	TGTGCCAGCAGTGCAGGACAGAGCACTGAAGCTTTCTTT
TRBV5-4	TRBJ2-3	few	TRBD2	CASSLNSGVRTDTQYF	TGTGCCAGCAGTTTAAATAGCGGGGTAAGAACAGATACGCAGTATTTT
TRBV6-5	TRBJ2-2	-	TRBD2	CASSYSGGVGGELFF	TGTGCCAGCAGTTACTCGGGAGGGGTTGGTGGGGAGCTGTTTTTT
TRBV27	TRBJ2-3	-	TRBD2	CASSFASGGLTDTQYF	TGTGCCAGCAGTTTCGCTAGCGGGGGGCTAACAGATACGCAGTATTTT
TRBV28	TRBJ1-1	-	TRBD1	CASSRDRIEAFF	TGTGCCAGCAGCCGGGACAGGATTGAAGCTTTCTTT
TRBV15	TRBJ2-2	few	-	CATSRAAGELFF	TGTGCCACCAGCAGGGCCGCCGGGGAGCTGTTTTTT
TRBV21-1	TRBJ2-3	-	-	CASSTWTSGGPTDTQYF	TGTGCCAGCAGCACCTGGACTAGCGGGGGGCCCACAGATACGCAGTATTTT
TRBV6-1	TRBJ2-3	-	-	CASSKGRAKDTQYF	TGTGCCAGCAGTAAAGGCAGGGCCAAAGATACGCAGTATTTT
TRBV6-5	TRBJ2-1	-	-	CASIAAGEQFF	TGTGCCAGCATAGCGGCGGGTGAGCAGTTCTTC
TRBV6-5	TRBJ2-3	-	-	CASRYDPVAWDTQYF	TGTGCCAGCAGATACGACCCGGTAGCTTGGGATACGCAGTATTTT
TRBV5-6	TRBJ2-3	-	TRBD2	CASSFPGGAGTDTQYF	TGTGCCAGCAGCTTCCCCGGGGGGGCCGGCACAGATACGCAGTATTTT
TRBV5-1	TRBJ2-1	-	TRBD2	CASTTSGNYNEQFF	TGCGCCAGCACTACTAGCGGGAACTACAATGAGCAGTTCTTC
TRBV15	TRBJ1-4	few	-	CATSRGQNNEKLFF	TGTGCCACCAGCAGAGGACAGAATAATGAAAAACTGTTTTTT
TRBV7-9	TRBJ1-1	-	TRBD1	CATGQGNTEAFF	TGTGCCACTGGACAGGGGAACACTGAAGCTTTCTTT
TRBV7-6	TRBJ2-7	-	-	CASSLEQGPTYEQYF	TGTGCCAGCAGCTTAGAACAGGGACCCACCTACGAGCAGTACTTC
TRBV9	TRBJ1-2	-	-	CASSVDPGNAGYTF	TGTGCCAGCAGCGTAGACCCAGGGAATGCTGGCTACACCTTC
TRBV2	TRBJ2-3	few	-	CASERGSDTQYF	TGTGCCAGTGAGCGAGGGTCAGATACGCAGTATTTT
TRBV19	TRBJ2-2	-	TRBD2	CASSIAGGAGELFF	TGTGCCAGTAGTATAGCGGGGGGGGCCGGGGAGCTGTTTTTT
TRBV6-5	TRBJ1-6	-	TRBD1	CASSRDRDYNSPLHF	TGTGCCAGCAGTCGGGACAGGGATTATAATTCACCCCTCCACTTT
TRBV11-2	TRBJ1-6	-	-	CASSLVPGAVVSPLHF	TGTGCCAGCAGCTTGGTACCGGGAGCTGTAGTTTCACCCCTCCACTTT
TRBV19	TRBJ1-1	-	-	CASSTANTEAFF	TGTGCCAGCTCGACAGCGAACACTGAAGCTTTCTTT
TRBV6-1	TRBJ1-1	-	TRBD1	CASSEDPLRQGTNTEAFF	TGTGCCAGCAGTGAAGACCCCCTCAGACAGGGGACGAACACTGAAGCTTTCTTT
TRBV9	TRBJ1-6	few	TRBD1	CASSVGDSTYNSPLHF	TGTGCCAGCAGCGTAGGGGACAGCACCTATAATTCACCCCTCCACTTT
TRBV15	TRBJ2-3	-	TRBD2	CATSTYSGGGDTQYF	TGTGCCACCAGCACCTATAGCGGGGGCGGAGATACGCAGTATTTT
TRBV6-5	TRBJ1-2	-	-	CASNPRDSYHGYTF	TGTGCCAGCAACCCCCGGGATAGTTACCATGGCTACACCTTC
TRBV27	TRBJ1-6	-	-	CASSLRGSPLHF	TGTGCCAGCAGTTTAAGGGGTTCACCCCTCCACTTT
TRBV5-1	TRBJ2-7	once	TRBD1	CASSLTGVEQYF	TGCGCCAGCAGCTTGACAGGGGTCGAGCAGTACTTC
TRBV11-2	TRBJ1-2	-	-	CASSPVLGHCTF	TGTGCCAGCAGCCCCGTACTGGGACATTGTACCTTC
TRBV27	TRBJ2-7	-	TRBD2	CASSLSGGETTYEQYF	TGTGCCAGCAGCCTTAGCGGGGGGGAAACCACCTACGAGCAGTACTTC
TRBV9	TRBJ1-2	-	-	CASSGRYEDGYTF	TGTGCCAGCAGCGGGAGATATGAAGATGGCTACACCTTC
TRBV7-3	TRBJ1-4	-	TRBD1	CASSPGPIRGEKLFF	TGTGCCAGCAGCCCCGGACCCATCAGGGGGGAAAAACTGTTTTTT
TRBV4-3	TRBJ1-1	few	TRBD1	CASSLGPQGASTEAFF	TGCGCCAGCAGCCTGGGGCCACAGGGGGCTAGCACTGAAGCTTTCTTT
TRBV29-1	TRBJ1-2	-	-	CSVTTVLVDGYTF	TGCAGCGTTACGACAGTTTTGGTTGATGGCTACACCTTC
TRBV7-8	TRBJ2-1	-	-	CASSLELYNEQFF	TGTGCCAGCAGCTTAGAGCTCTACAATGAGCAGTTCTTC
TRBV9	TRBJ1-4	-	-	CASSVDPSGEKLFF	TGTGCCAGCAGCGTAGATCCCTCGGGGGAAAAACTGTTTTTT
TRBV5-6	TRBJ1-1	-	-	CASSFDRMNTEAFF	TGTGCCAGCAGCTTTGACAGGATGAACACTGAAGCTTTCTTT
TRBV6-5	TRBJ1-1	-	-	CASSSTGLDTEAFF	TGTGCCAGCAGTTCGACCGGACTGGACACTGAAGCTTTCTTT
TRBV19	TRBJ1-6	few	-	CASSITGDDSPLHF	TGTGCCAGTAGTATTACAGGAGACGATTCACCCCTCCACTTT
TRBV2	TRBJ2-2	once	-	CASRSLNTGELFF	TGTGCCTCCAGATCATTAAACACCGGGGAGCTGTTTTTT
TRBV7-3	TRBJ2-3	-	TRBD1	CASSARTGQADTQYF	TGTGCCAGCAGCGCCCGGACAGGGCAAGCAGATACGCAGTATTTT
TRBV27	TRBJ2-7	-	-	CASSSRESSYEQYF	TGTGCCAGCAGTTCTCGGGAAAGCTCCTACGAGCAGTACTTC
TRBV19	TRBJ2-3	-	-	CASSIDPGGYTDTQYF	TGTGCCAGTAGTATAGATCCGGGGGGCTACACAGATACGCAGTATTTT
TRBV5-1	TRBJ2-3	-	-	CASSFPALGAADTQYF	TGCGCCAGCAGCTTCCCTGCGCTGGGGGCCGCAGATACGCAGTATTTT
TRBV19	TRBJ2-7	few	-	CASSTDDNHYEQYF	TGTGCCAGTAGTACTGACGACAACCACTACGAGCAGTACTTC
TRBV5-1	TRBJ1-1	few	-	CASSLAGGGTEAFF	TGCGCCAGCAGCTTGGCGGGAGGGGGAACTGAAGCTTTCTTT
TRBV9	TRBJ1-1	-	-	CASISGVLTEAFF	TGTGCCAGCATCTCGGGGGTATTAACTGAAGCTTTCTTT
TRBV19	TRBJ1-2	-	-	CASNTDRNYGYTF	TGTGCCAGTAATACAGACAGAAACTATGGCTACACCTTC